One and the same sample provided the 7 T cell receptor beta chains below, sequenced in a study of shared clonotypes between healthy human individuals. Clones were sequenced by immunoSEQ multiplex PCR, and TCRdb holds only the in-frame ones, with some missing. The sample holds around 2,000,000 clones, about 95% seen once. CD45RO-negative, CCR7-selected cells formed the naive CD8 fraction, which excluded terminally differentiated effector memory CD45RA+ cells. The sample was naive CD8+ T cells sorted from blood. The receptor set was obtained from a man aged 18 to 35 in good health.

The chain has TRBV4-1 and TRBJ1-6; D is unclear. CDR1 is MGHRA, CDR2 YSYEKL, per germline. This CDR3 has 13 residues. V lost 0 bases and J lost 10, with 7 bases in between. CDR3 DNA sequence: TGCGCCAGCAGCCAAGAGGCGCGGTCACCCCTCCACTTT. It is translated as CASSQEARSPLHF.

This clone came up a few times. DNA of the CDR3: TGTGCCAGCAGCGTAGTGATGGGGAACACTGAAGCTTTCTTT. It translates to CASSVVMGNTEAFF. The chain combines TRBV9 with TRBJ1-1; D is uncertain. The CDR3 is 14 amino acids. V was pared by 0 bases and J by 1 base, with 7 bases between. Germline CDR1 reads SGDLS; CDR2 reads YYNGEE.

V usage is TRBV5-5 and J usage is TRBJ2-7; D remains ambiguous. This CDR3 has 14 residues. V was shortened by 0 bases and J by 5 bases, with 12 bases between the two germline ends. From germline, CDR1 is SGHKS and CDR2 YYEKEE (reference sequence). This CDR3 is CASSLAAVPHEQYF. The CDR3 DNA reads TGTGCCAGCAGCTTGGCTGCAGTTCCCCACGAGCAGTACTTC.

The chain employs TRBV6-5 and TRBJ2-1, with 7 bases matching TRBD2. V was pared by 5 bases and J by 0 bases, with 4 bases of the junction left unmatched. CDR1 is MNHEY, CDR2 SVGAGI, per germline. The CDR3 has 15 residues. The CDR3 protein is CASSRGGISYNEQFF. CDR3 coding DNA: TGTGCCAGCAGTCGGGGAGGGATCTCCTACAATGAGCAGTTCTTC.

The chain couples TRBV4-3 to TRBJ2-1; weak D call: TRBD2 (5 bases). V gave up 1 base and J gave up 3 bases, with 10 bases separating them. This CDR3 has 15 residues. Germline V gene sequence: CDR1 LGHNA, CDR2 YSLEER. The DNA for the CDR3 is TGCGCCAGCAGCCAAGCCTCAGCGGTCTACAATGAGCAGTTCTTC. Its protein product is CASSQASAVYNEQFF.

This clone was detected once. The V call is TRBV7-9, the J call TRBJ1-2, with 7 bases lining up with TRBD1. This CDR3 spans 14 amino acids. J lost 8 bases, V lost 3 bases, and 9 bases had no gene match. Germline CDR1 is SEHNR and CDR2 is FQNEAQ (reference sequence). CDR3 bases: TGTGCCAGCAGCTTTGGTACAGGGGTTTGGGGCTACACCTTC. Translation gives CASSFGTGVWGYTF.

The chain uses TRBV5-6 and TRBJ1-1, with D tentatively TRBD1 (6 bases). CDR1 SGHDT and CDR2 YYEEEE come from the germline V gene. The CDR3 is 13 amino acids. V lost 7 bases to trimming and J lost 9 bases, with 19 bases between them. CDR3 sequence: CASLGGGEVQAFF. The CDR3 DNA sequence: TGTGCCAGCCTGGGGGGGGGCGAGGTACAAGCTTTCTTT.